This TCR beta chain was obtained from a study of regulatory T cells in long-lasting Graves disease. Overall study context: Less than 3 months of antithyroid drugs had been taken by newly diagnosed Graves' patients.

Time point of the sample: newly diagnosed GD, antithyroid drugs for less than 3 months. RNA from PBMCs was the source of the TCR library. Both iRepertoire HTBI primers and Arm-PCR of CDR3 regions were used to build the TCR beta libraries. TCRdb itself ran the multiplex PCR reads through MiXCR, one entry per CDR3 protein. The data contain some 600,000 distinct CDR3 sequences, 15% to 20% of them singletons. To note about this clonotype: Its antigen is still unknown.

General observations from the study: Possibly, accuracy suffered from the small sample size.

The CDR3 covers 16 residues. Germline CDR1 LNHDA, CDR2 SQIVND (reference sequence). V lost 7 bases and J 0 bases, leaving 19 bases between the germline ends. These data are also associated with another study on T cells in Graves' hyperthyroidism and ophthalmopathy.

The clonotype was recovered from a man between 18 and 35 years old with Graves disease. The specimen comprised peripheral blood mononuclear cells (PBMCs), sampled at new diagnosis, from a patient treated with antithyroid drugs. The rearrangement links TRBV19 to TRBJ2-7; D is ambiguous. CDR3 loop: CASKPHPYGSSYEQYF. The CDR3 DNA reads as TGTGCCAGTAAACCTCACCCTTACGGCAGCTCCTACGAGCAGTACTTC.